These T cell receptor beta chains were read from a single sample in a study of PD-1 blockade in classical Hodgkin lymphoma. TCRdb keeps only in-frame clones here, not all; method: immunoSEQ multiplex PCR. The sample has 95,000 to 120,000 clones, 89% seen once. The sequencing here drew on peripheral blood mononuclear cells (PBMCs), taken before the second cycle of nivolumab. The receptors here all came from a human donor with classical Hodgkin lymphoma. Each CDR3 is given with its conserved first and last residue. The D gene is left open where the match is weak. Part of the rows lack a size; the others show once, few, many or a class for expanded clones.

clone size | J gene | V gene | D gene | CDR3 protein | CDR3 DNA
- | TRBJ2-7 | TRBV14 | - | CASGRYAYEQYF | TGTGCCAGCGGAAGGTATGCCTACGAGCAGTACTTC
- | TRBJ2-5 | TRBV4-3 | TRBD2 | CASSQDQGLAGGQETQYF | TGCGCCAGCAGCCAAGATCAAGGACTAGCGGGAGGACAAGAGACCCAGTACTTC
- | TRBJ1-2 | TRBV7-8 | TRBD1 | CASSPGQGPWYGYTF | TGTGCCAGCAGCCCTGGACAGGGGCCGTGGTATGGCTACACCTTC
- | TRBJ2-1 | TRBV27 | TRBD2 | CASGLAGGVLVNEQFF | TGTGCCAGCGGACTAGCGGGAGGGGTCTTGGTGAATGAGCAGTTCTTC
- | TRBJ1-5 | TRBV5-1 | - | CASSFSTAKSNQPQHF | TGCGCCAGCAGCTTTTCGACAGCCAAAAGCAATCAGCCCCAGCATTTT
once | TRBJ2-5 | TRBV2 | TRBD2 | CASSEGGSGETKYF | TGTGCCAGCAGTGAGGGCGGGAGCGGGGAGACCAAGTACTTC
- | TRBJ2-1 | TRBV4-2 | TRBD2 | CASSLAGTVNEQFF | TGTGCCAGCAGCTTAGCGGGGACCGTCAATGAGCAGTTCTTC
- | TRBJ2-5 | TRBV9 | TRBD2 | CASSVGGEGGETQYF | TGTGCCAGCAGCGTAGGCGGGGAGGGAGGAGAGACCCAGTACTTC
- | TRBJ1-1 | TRBV14 | - | CASSLRRDFNTEAFF | TGTGCCAGCAGCCTCCGCCGGGACTTCAACACTGAAGCTTTCTTT
- | TRBJ1-2 | TRBV7-2 | TRBD1 | CASSLEGQGVGYTF | TGTGCCAGCAGCTTAGAAGGACAGGGCGTCGGCTACACCTTC
- | TRBJ2-7 | TRBV4-1 | TRBD1 | CASIGQVKYEQYF | TGCGCCAGCATTGGACAGGTTAAGTACGAGCAGTACTTC
- | TRBJ2-7 | TRBV28 | - | CASSSYTGRVDYEQYF | TGTGCCAGCAGTTCCTACACAGGACGGGTGGACTACGAGCAGTACTTC
- | TRBJ1-4 | TRBV4-3 | - | CASSQAGTPRSNEKLFF | TGCGCCAGCAGCCAAGCTGGGACTCCCAGGTCTAATGAAAAACTGTTTTTT
- | TRBJ2-2 | TRBV7-8 | - | CASSLGAAGELFF | TGTGCCAGCAGCTTAGGCGCGGCCGGGGAGCTGTTTTTT
- | TRBJ1-5 | TRBV4-1 | - | CASSQEERENQPQHF | TGCGCCAGCAGCCAGGAGGAGAGGGAGAATCAGCCCCAGCATTTT
- | TRBJ2-6 | TRBV30 | - | CAWSVLSSGANVLTF | TGTGCCTGGAGTGTTCTCTCCTCTGGGGCCAACGTCCTGACTTTC
- | TRBJ2-1 | TRBV6-5 | TRBD1 | CASSHGQGARNEQFF | TGTGCCAGCAGTCATGGACAGGGGGCGCGGAATGAGCAGTTCTTC
- | TRBJ2-7 | TRBV6-5 | - | CASSYSYGTYSYEQYF | TGTGCCAGCAGTTACTCGTATGGGACTTACTCCTACGAGCAGTACTTC
- | TRBJ1-1 | TRBV7-9 | - | CASSRREMNTEAFF | TGTGCCAGCAGCCGGAGGGAAATGAACACTGAAGCTTTCTTT
- | TRBJ1-5 | TRBV6-5 | TRBD1 | CASSYSGQGDQPQHF | TGTGCCAGCAGTTACTCAGGACAGGGCGATCAGCCCCAGCATTTT
- | TRBJ2-7 | TRBV27 | - | CASSPRGGSGYEQYF | TGTGCCAGCAGTCCCCGAGGAGGGTCGGGCTACGAGCAGTACTTC